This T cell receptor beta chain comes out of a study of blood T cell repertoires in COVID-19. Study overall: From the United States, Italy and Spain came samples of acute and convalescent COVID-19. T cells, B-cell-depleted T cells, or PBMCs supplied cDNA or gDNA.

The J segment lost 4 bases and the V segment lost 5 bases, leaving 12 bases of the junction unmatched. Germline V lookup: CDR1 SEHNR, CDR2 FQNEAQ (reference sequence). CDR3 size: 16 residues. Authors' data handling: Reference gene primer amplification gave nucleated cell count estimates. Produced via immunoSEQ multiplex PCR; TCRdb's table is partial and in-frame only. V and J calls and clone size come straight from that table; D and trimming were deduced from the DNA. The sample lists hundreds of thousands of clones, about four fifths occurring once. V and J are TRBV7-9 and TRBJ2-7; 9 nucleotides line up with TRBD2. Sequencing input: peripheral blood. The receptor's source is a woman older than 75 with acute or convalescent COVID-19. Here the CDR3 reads CASSLLAGGLGYEQYF. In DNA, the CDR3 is TGTGCCAGCAGCCTCCTGGCGGGGGGGCTCGGGTACGAGCAGTACTTC.